The clone carrying this T cell receptor (beta chain) occurred a few times. Its antigen is still unknown. This record belongs to a study of OX40 agonist ivuxolimab in advanced cancers. Across the study: The study treated patients with ivuxolimab, an agonistic anti-OX40 (CD134) antibody. The diagnoses of dose-escalation patients were hepatocellular carcinoma, melanoma, renal cell or head and neck cancer. Having had anti-PD-1, anti-PD-L1 or anti-CTLA-4 therapy before was allowed, and around 44% had some. Study-level points and caveats: Some nonresponders also had low normalized T-cell clonal expansion.

The repertoire was sequenced with immunoSEQ multiplex PCR; TCRdb's copy has only in-frame clones and lacks some. The sample lists 35,000 to 45,000 clones, over 65% occurring once. The sample consisted of CD4+ or CD8+ T cells sorted from blood, taken in a trial of the OX40 agonist ivuxolimab. This sequence was found in an adult with an advanced solid tumor such as melanoma, head and neck, liver or kidney cancer.

CDR3 DNA sequence: TGCGCCAGCCCTCCCGTGGGGCAGAATCAGCCCCAGCATTTT. This codes for CASPPVGQNQPQHF. This chain connects TRBV23-1 to TRBJ1-5; tentative D call: TRBD1 (5 bases). TRBV23-1 is placed among ORFs of uncertain function. V was trimmed by 8 bases and J by 4 bases, leaving 15 bases between them. The CDR3 runs to 14 residues.